The clone carrying this T cell receptor (beta chain) turned up a few times. Its antigen remains unknown. Quantitative 5'-RACE with molecular barcodes produced the TCR beta libraries. TCRdb itself ran the 5' RACE reads through MiXCR, one entry per CDR3 protein. This repertoire shows 500,000 to 550,000 distinct CDR3 sequences, approximately 11% found once; its top ten account for about 6.8%. This record comes from a study of CD8 T cells in ankylosing spondylitis. Study-level findings and limits: Relatively rare in peripheral blood, disease-linked clones were also CD8+. In ankylosing spondylitis blood, a motif of roughly eight highly homologous TCR beta variants appeared characteristic. Significant enrichment of disease-linked clones was reported in matched ankylosing spondylitis synovial fluid. Prior work had noted some motif variants in reactive arthritis blood and synovial fluid.

Sequencing was performed on blood, either unsorted or a sorted T cell fraction (not recorded which). This clonotype originated in a male donor with ankylosing spondylitis.

Written as DNA, the CDR3 is TGTGCCAGCAGCTTAAGCGGGAGAATGTTGAATGAGCAGTTCTTC. It specifies CASSLSGRMLNEQFF. The V and J genes are TRBV7-2 and TRBJ2-1; TRBD2 matches 8 bases. Trimming took 2 bases from V and 7 from J; bases not matched to a gene: 7. Germline CDR1 reads SGHTA; CDR2 reads FQGNSA. The CDR3 spans 15 residues.